This record covers a single T cell receptor beta chain. The CDR3 runs 12 residues. Germline-derived CDR1 and CDR2 are SGHDT and YYEEEE. Trimming cost V 10 bases and J 5 bases, with 16 bases left between them. The assay was immunoSEQ multiplex PCR, and TCRdb's table has in-frame clones only and misses some. Of 24,000 or so clones in the sample, approximately 73% were seen once. The data originate from a study of radiotherapy plus CTLA-4 blockade in lung cancer. Sequencing used peripheral blood, obtained from a patient treated with radiotherapy plus ipilimumab. V usage is TRBV5-6 and J usage is TRBJ2-7; tentative D call: TRBD2 (7 bases). The TCR was taken from a human donor with non-small cell lung cancer who had stable disease on radiotherapy plus ipilimumab. CDR3 residues: CASKGGRDEQYF. The CDR3 nucleotides are TGTGCCTCGAAGGGGGGGAGGGACGAGCAGTACTTC. Variable domain in full (rest from reference TRBV5-6 and TRBJ2-7): DAGVTQSPTHLIKTRGQQVTLRCSPKSGHDTVSWYQQALGQGPQFIFQYYEEEERQRGNFPDRFSGHQFPNYSSELNVNALLLGDSALYLCASKGGRDEQYFGPGTRLTVT.